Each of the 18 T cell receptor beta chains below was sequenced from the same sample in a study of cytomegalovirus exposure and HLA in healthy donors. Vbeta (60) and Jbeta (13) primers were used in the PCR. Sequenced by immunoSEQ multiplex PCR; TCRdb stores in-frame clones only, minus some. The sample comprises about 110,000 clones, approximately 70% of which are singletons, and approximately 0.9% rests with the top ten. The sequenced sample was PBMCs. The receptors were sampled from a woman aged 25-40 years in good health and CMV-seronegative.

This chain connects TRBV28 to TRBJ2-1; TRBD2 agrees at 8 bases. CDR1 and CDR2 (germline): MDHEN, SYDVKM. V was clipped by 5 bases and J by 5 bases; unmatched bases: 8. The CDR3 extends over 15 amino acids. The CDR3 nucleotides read TGTGCCAGCAGTCCCTTAGCGGGAAAACACAATGAGCAGTTCTTC. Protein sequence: CASSPLAGKHNEQFF. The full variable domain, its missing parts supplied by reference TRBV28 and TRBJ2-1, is DVKVTQSSRYLVKRTGEKVFLECVQDMDHENMFWYRQDPGLGLRLIYFSYDVKMKEKGDIPEGYSVSREKKERFSLILESASTNQTSMYLCASSPLAGKHNEQFFGPGTRLTVL.

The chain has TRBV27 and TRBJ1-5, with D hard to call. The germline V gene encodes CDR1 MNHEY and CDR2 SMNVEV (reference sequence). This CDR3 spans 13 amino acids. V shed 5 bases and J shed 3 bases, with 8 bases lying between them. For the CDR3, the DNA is TGTGCCAGCAGTGCAGGTTCCAATCAGCCCCAGCATTTT. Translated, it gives CASSAGSNQPQHF.

The chain's CDR3 is CASSGQGLNTEAFF. The CDR3 nucleotides are TGTGCCAGCAGCGGTCAGGGGTTGAACACTGAAGCTTTCTTT. V is TRBV7-9 and J is TRBJ1-1; tentative D call: TRBD1 (6 bases). The length of the CDR3 is 14 residues. The V and J ends lost 5 bases and 0 bases respectively, with 10 bases between them. Germline V gives CDR1 SEHNR, CDR2 FQNEAQ (reference sequence).

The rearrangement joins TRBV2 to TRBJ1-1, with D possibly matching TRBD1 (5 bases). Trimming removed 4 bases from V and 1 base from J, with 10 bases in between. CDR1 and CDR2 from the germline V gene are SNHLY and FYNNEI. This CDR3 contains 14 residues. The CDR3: CASSVRRANTEAFF. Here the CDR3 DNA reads TGTGCCAGCAGTGTCCGCAGGGCGAACACTGAAGCTTTCTTT.

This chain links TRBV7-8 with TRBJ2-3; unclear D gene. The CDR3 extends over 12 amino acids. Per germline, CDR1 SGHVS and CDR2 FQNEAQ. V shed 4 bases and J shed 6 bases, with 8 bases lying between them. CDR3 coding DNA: TGTGCCAGCAGCTCTCAACTGGATACGCAGTATTTT. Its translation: CASSSQLDTQYF.

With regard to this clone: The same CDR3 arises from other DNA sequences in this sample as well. CDR3 nucleotide sequence: TGTGCCAGCAGGCGCCGGGACACTAACACTGAAGCTTTCTTT. Protein sequence: CASRRRDTNTEAFF. The chain uses TRBV11-2 and TRBJ1-1, with a possible D match to TRBD1 (6 bases). The germline V gene has CDR1 SGHAT and CDR2 FQNNGV. The CDR3 contains 14 residues. Between the trimmed V and J ends, which lost 6 bases and 2 bases, there was a span of 13 bases.

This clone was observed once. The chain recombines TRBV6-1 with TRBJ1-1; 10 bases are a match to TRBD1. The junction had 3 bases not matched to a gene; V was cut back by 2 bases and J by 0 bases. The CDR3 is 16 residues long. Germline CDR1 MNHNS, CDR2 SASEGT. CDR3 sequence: CASSEIGTGVNTEAFF. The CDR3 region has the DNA TGTGCCAGCAGTGAAATAGGGACAGGGGTGAACACTGAAGCTTTCTTT.

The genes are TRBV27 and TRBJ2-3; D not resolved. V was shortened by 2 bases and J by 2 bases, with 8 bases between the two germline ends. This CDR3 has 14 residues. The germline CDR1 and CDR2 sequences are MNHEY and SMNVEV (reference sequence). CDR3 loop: CASSLQTLTDTQYF. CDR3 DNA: TGTGCCAGCAGTTTACAGACTCTCACAGATACGCAGTATTTT.

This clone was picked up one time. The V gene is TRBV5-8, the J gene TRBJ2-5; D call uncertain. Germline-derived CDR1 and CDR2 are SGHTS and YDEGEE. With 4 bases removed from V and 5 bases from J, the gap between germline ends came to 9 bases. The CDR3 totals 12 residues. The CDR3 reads CASSVNEETQYF. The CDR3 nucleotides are TGTGCCAGCAGCGTTAATGAGGAGACCCAGTACTTC.

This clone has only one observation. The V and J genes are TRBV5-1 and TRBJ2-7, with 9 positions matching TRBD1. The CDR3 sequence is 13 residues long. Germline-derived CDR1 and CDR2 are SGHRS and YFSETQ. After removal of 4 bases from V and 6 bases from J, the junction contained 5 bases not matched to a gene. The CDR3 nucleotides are TGCGCCAGCAGCCGGGACAGGGTCAGCGAGCAGTACTTC. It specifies CASSRDRVSEQYF. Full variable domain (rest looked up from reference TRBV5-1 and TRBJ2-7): KAGVTQTPRYLIKTRGQQVTLSCSPISGHRSVSWYQQTPGQGLQFLFEYFSETQRNKGNFPGRFSGRQFSNSRSEMNVSTLELGDSALYLCASSRDRVSEQYFGPGTRLTVT.

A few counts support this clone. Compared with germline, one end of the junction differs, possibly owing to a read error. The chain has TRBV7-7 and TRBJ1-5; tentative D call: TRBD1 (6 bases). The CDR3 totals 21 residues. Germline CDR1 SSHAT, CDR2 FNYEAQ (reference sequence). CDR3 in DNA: TGTGCTAGCAGCGGCAAAGATAGAGGGGGTCGTGGAGGCCCGCCAGGTCAGCCCCAGCATTTT. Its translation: CASSGKDRGGRGGPPGQPQHF.

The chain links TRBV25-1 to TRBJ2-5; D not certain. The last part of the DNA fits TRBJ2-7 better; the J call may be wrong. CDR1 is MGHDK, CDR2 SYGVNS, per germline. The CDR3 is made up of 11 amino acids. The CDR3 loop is CASSMGYEQYF. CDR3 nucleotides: TGTGCCAGCAGTATGGGCTACGAGCAGTACTTC.

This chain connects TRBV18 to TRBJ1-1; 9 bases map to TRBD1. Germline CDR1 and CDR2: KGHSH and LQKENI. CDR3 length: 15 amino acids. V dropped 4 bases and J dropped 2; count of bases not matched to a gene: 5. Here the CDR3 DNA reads TGTGCCAGCTCACGGACAGGGGAGGTAAACACTGAAGCTTTCTTT. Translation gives CASSRTGEVNTEAFF.

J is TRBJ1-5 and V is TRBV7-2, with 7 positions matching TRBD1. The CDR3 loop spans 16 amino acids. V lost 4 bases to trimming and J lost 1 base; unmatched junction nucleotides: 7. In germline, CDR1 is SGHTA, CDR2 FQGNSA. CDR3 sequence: CASSSTGQYSNQPQHF. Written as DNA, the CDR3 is TGTGCCAGCAGCTCGACAGGGCAATACAGCAATCAGCCCCAGCATTTT.

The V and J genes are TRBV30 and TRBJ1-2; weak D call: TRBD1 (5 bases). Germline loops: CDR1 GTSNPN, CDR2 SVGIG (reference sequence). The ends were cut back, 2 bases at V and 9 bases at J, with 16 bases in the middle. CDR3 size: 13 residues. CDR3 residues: CAWSFGGGERYTF. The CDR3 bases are TGTGCCTGGAGTTTCGGGGGAGGAGAACGCTACACCTTC.

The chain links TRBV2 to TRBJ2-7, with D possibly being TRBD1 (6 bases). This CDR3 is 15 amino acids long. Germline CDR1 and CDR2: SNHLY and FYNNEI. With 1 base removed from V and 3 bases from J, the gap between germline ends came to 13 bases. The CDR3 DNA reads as TGTGCCAGCAGTGAAGATACAGGGTTTTACTACGAGCAGTACTTC. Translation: CASSEDTGFYYEQYF.

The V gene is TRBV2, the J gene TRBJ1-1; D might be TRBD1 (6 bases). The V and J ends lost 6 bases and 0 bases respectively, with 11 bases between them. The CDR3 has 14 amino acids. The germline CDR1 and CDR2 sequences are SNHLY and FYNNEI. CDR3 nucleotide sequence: TGTGCCAGCAGCAAAGGACAGATGAACACTGAAGCTTTCTTT. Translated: CASSKGQMNTEAFF.

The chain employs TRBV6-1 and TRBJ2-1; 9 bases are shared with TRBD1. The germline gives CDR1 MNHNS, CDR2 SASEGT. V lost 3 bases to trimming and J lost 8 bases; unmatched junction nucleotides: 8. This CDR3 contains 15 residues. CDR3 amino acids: CASSDPTGGEDEQFF. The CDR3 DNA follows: TGTGCCAGCAGTGACCCGACAGGGGGGGAGGATGAGCAGTTCTTC.